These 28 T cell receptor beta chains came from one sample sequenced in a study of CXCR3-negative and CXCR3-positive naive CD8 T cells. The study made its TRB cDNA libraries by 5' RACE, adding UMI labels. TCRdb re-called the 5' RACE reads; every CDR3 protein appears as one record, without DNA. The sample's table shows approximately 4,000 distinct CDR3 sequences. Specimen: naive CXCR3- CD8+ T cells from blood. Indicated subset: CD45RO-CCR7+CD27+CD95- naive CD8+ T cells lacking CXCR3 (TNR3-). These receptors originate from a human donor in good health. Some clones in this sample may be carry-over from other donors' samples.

The CDR3 loop is CASSLDVGPPTSGGAYEQYF. The V call is TRBV5-1, the J call TRBJ2-7; TCRdb reports TRBD2, a call that lacks DNA to check it against. The CDR3 sequence is 20 residues long. The germline V gene encodes CDR1 SGHRS and CDR2 YFSETQ.

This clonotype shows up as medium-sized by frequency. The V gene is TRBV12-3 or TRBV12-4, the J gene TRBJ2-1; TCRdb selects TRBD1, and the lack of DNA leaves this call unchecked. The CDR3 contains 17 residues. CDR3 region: CASSPRDMVGTDNEQFF.

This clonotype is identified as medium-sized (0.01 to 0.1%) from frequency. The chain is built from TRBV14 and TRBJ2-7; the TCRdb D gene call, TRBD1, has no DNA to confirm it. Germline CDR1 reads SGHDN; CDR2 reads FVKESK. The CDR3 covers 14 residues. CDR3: CASSQGQGGYEQYF.

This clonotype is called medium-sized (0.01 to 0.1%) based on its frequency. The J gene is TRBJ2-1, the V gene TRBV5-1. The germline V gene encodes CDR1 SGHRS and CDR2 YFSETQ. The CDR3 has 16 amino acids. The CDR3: CASSPEWGSSYNEQFF. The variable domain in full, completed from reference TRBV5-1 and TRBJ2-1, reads KAGVTQTPRYLIKTRGQQVTLSCSPISGHRSVSWYQQTPGQGLQFLFEYFSETQRNKGNFPGRFSGRQFSNSRSEMNVSTLELGDSALYLCASSPEWGSSYNEQFFGPGTRLTVL.

CDR3 amino acids: CASSVGNTGELFF. This rearrangement joins TRBV9 to TRBJ2-2. CDR1 and CDR2 from the germline V gene are SGDLS and YYNGEE. This CDR3 region has 13 residues.

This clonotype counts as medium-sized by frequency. CDR3: CSVVWLNTEAFF. The chain combines TRBV29-1 with TRBJ1-1. Germline V lookup: CDR1 SQVTM, CDR2 ANQGSEA. The CDR3 totals 12 residues.

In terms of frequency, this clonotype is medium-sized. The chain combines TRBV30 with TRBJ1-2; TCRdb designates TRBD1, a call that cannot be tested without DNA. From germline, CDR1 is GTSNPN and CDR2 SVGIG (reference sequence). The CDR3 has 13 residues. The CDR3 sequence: CAWSVGQAEGYTF.

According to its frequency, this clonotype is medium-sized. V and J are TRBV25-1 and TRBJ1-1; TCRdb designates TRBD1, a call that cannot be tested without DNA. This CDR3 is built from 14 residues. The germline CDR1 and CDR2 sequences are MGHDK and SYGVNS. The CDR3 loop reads CASREQGVNTEAFF.

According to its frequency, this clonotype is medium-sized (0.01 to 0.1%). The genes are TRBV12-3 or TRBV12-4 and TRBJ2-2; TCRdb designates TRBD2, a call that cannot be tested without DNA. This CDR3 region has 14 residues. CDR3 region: CASSSPGLAGDPFF.

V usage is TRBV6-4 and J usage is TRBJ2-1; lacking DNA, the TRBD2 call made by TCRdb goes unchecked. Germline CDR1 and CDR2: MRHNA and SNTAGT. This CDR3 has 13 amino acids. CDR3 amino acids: CASSVGGGNEQFF.

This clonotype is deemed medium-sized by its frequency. CDR3 region: CASSDRAVYEQYF. This chain links TRBV14 with TRBJ2-7; TCRdb's D call of TRBD1 is untestable without DNA. The CDR3 length is 13 residues. Per germline, CDR1 SGHDN and CDR2 FVKESK.

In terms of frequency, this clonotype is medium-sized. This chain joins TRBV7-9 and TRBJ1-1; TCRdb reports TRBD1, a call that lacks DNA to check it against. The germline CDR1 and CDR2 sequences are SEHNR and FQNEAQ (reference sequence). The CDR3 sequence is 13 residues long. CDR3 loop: CASSLTGNTEAFF.

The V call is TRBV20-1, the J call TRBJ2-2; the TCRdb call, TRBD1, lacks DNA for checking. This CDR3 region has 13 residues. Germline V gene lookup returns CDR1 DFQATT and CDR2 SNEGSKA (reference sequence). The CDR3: CSARASGRGELFF.

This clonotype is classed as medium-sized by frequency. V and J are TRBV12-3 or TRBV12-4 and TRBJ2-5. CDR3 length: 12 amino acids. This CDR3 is CASSRPLETQYF.

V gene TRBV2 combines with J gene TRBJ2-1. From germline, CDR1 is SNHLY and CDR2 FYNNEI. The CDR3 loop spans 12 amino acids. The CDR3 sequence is CASNPGYNEQFF.

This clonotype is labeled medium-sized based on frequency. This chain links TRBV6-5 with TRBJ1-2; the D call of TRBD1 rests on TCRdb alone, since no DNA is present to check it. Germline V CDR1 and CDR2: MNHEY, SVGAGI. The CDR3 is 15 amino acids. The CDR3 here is CASREPGQGSYGYTF.

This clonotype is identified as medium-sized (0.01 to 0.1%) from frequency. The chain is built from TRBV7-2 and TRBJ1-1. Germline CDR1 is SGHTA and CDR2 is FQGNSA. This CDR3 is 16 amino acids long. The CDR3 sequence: CASSLALVGGLYEAFF.

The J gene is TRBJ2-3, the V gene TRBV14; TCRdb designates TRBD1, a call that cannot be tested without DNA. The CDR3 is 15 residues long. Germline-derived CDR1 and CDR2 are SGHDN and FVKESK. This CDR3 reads CASSQGELRTDTQYF.

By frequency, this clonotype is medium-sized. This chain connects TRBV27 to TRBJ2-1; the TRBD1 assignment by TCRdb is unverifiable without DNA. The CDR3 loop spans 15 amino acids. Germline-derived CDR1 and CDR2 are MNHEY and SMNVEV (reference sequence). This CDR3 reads CASREGQSSYNEQFF.

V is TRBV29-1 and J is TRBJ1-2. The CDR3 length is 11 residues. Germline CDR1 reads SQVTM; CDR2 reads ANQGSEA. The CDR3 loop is CSVVWNYGYTF.

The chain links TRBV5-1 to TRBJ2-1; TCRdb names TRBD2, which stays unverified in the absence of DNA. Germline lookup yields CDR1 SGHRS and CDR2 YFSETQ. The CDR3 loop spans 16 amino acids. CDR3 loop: CASSSNGLAPYNEQFF.

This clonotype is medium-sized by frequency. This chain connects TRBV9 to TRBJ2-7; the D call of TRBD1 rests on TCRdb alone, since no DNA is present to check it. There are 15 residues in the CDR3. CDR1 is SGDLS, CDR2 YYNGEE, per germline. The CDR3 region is CASSEGGTGRYEQYF.

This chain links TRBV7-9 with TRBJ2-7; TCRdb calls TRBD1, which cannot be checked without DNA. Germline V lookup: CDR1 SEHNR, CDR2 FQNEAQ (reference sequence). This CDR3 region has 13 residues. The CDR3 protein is CASSFGRGYEQYF.

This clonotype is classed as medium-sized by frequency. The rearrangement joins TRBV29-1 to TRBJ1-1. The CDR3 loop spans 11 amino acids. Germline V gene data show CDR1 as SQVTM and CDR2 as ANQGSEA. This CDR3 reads CSVVGDTEAFF. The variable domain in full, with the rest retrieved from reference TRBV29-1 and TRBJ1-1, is SAVISQKPSRDICQRGTSLTIQCQVDSQVTMMFWYRQQPGQSLTLIATANQGSEATYESGFVIDKFPISRPNLTFSTLTVSNMSPEDSSIYLCSVVGDTEAFFGQGTRLTVV.

The CDR3 sequence: CASSPSAGGDNEQFF. V usage is TRBV19 and J usage is TRBJ2-1; TCRdb reports TRBD2, a call that lacks DNA to check it against. Germline V lookup: CDR1 LNHDA, CDR2 SQIVND (reference sequence). The CDR3 has 15 residues. The whole variable domain, remainder taken from reference TRBV19 and TRBJ2-1, is DGGITQSPKYLFRKEGQNVTLSCEQNLNHDAMYWYRQDPGQGLRLIYYSQIVNDFQKGDIAEGYSVSREKKESFPLTVTSAQKNPTAFYLCASSPSAGGDNEQFFGPGTRLTVL.

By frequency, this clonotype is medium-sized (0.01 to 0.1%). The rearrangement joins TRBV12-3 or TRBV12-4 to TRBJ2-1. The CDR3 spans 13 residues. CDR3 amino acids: CASGEGTYNEQFF.

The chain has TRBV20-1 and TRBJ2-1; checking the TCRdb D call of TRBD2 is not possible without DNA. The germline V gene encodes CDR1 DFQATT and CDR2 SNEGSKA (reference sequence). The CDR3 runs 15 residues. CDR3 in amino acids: CSARAGGIIYNEQFF.

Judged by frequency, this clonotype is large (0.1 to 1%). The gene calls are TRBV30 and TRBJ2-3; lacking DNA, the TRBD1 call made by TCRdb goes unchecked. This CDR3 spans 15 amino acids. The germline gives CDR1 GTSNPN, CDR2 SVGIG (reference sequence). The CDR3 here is CAWAAGTAFTDTQYF. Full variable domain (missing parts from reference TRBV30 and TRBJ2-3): SQTIHQWPATLVQPVGSPLSLECTVEGTSNPNLYWYRQAAGRGLQLLFYSVGIGQISSEVPQNLSASRPQDRQFILSSKKLLLSDSGFYLCAWAAGTAFTDTQYFGPGTRLTVL.